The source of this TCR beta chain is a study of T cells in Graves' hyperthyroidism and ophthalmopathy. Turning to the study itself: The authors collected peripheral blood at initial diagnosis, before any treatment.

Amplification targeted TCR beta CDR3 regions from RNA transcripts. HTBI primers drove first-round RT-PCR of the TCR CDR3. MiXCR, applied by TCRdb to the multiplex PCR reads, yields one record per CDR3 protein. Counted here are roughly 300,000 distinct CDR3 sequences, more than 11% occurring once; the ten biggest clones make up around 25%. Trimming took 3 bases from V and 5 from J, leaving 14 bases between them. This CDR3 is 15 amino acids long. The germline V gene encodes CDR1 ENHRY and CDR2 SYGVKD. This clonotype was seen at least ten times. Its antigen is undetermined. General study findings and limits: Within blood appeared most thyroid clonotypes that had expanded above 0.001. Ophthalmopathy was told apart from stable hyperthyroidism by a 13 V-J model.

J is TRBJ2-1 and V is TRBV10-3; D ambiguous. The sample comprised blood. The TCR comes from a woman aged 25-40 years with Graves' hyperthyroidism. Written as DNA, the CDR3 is TGTGCCATCAGTGAATTCAACACCTACAACAATGAGCAGTTCTTC. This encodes CAISEFNTYNNEQFF.